This T cell receptor beta chain appears in the sequencing data of a study of shared clonotypes between healthy human individuals. In the study overall: Those who served as donors were two women and a few men between the ages of 18 and 49.

The assay was immunoSEQ multiplex PCR, and TCRdb's table has in-frame clones only and misses some. The repertoire consists of a few million clones, with over 85% occurring once and the leading ten covering over 0.12%. About this clone: The antigen is undetermined. At the DNA level, this CDR3 is encoded by other sequences in the same sample as well.

Study outcomes and limitations: Among non-shared clonotypes, generation probabilities were lower than among those shared by all four donors. On the whole, naive subsets had larger estimated richness than memory subsets had.

The sequence was obtained from a young man in good health. Sequenced material: naive CD4+ T cells sorted from blood. Subset indicated: CD45RA+ positively selected.

The CDR3 loop is CASSLPSTDTQYF. As DNA, the CDR3 is TGTGCCAGCAGCCTCCCTAGCACAGATACGCAGTATTTT. J is TRBJ2-3 and V is TRBV7-2; D ambiguous. The CDR3 totals 13 residues. CDR1 is SGHTA and CDR2 is FQGNSA in the germline V gene. The V and J ends lost 5 bases and 0 bases respectively, with 6 bases between them.